The next 25 T cell receptor beta chains were all read from a single sample in a study of blood T cell repertoires in COVID-19. Profiled with immunoSEQ multiplex PCR; TCRdb holds only in-frame clones, not every one. Among around 160,000 clones listed, 70% to 90% were seen once. The sample taken for sequencing was PBMCs or T cells enriched from blood (not recorded which). Receptors originate from a man aged 35-49 years who had recovered from COVID-19.

The chain combines TRBV18 with TRBJ2-2; the D gene is possibly TRBD1 (5 bases). Germline V gene lookup returns CDR1 KGHSH and CDR2 LQKENI. The V and J ends lost 2 bases and 7 bases respectively, with 14 bases between them. CDR3 size: 15 residues. DNA for the CDR3: TGTGCCAGCTCACCATTCAATAGGGGCGGCGGGGAGCTGTTTTTT. This codes for CASSPFNRGGGELFF.

The chain carries TRBV24-1 and TRBJ2-1; 9 bases are a match to TRBD2. Germline assignment: CDR1 KGHDR and CDR2 SFDVKD. The CDR3 extends over 13 amino acids. Trimming cost V 4 bases and J 12 bases; bases outside gene matches: 6. CDR3 protein: CATSDSPAGGQFF. As DNA, the CDR3 is TGTGCCACCAGTGACAGCCCAGCGGGGGGGCAGTTCTTC.

The rearrangement links TRBV24-1 to TRBJ2-1; 11 nucleotides line up with TRBD1. The germline V gene encodes CDR1 KGHDR and CDR2 SFDVKD. This CDR3 region has 16 residues. The V and J ends lost 7 bases and 4 bases, in that order; junction bases with no gene match: 8. The CDR3 bases are TGTGCCACCAGCCCTAAGGACAGGGGGCGTTACAATGAGCAGTTCTTC. Translated: CATSPKDRGRYNEQFF.

The chain has TRBV27 and TRBJ2-3; 8 nucleotides align to TRBD2. The CDR3 loop spans 16 amino acids. Germline V gene data show CDR1 as MNHEY and CDR2 as SMNVEV (reference sequence). The V and J ends lost 4 bases and 3 bases, in that order; junction bases with no gene match: 9. CDR3 region: CASSSSGAGATDTQYF. The CDR3 nucleotides read TGTGCCAGCAGTTCCAGCGGAGCGGGGGCGACAGATACGCAGTATTTT.

In its sample, this clone was seen once. The CDR3 DNA sequence: TGCGCCAGCAGCCGCGGACAGGGAGATCTCGATGAGCAGTTCTTC. This gives the protein CASSRGQGDLDEQFF. This chain links TRBV5-1 with TRBJ2-1, with 8 bases aligning to TRBD1. CDR3 length: 15 residues. J gave up 8 bases and V 4 bases, and 11 bases lay outside the gene matches. In germline, CDR1 is SGHRS, CDR2 YFSETQ.

The rearrangement joins TRBV2 to TRBJ1-3, with D perhaps matching TRBD1 (5 bases). CDR3 length: 14 amino acids. V was cut by 6 bases and J by 0 bases, with 9 bases left in between. Germline CDR1 reads SNHLY; CDR2 reads FYNNEI. CDR3: CASSGGSSGNTIYF. The CDR3 region has the DNA TGTGCCAGCAGCGGGGGGAGCTCTGGAAACACCATATATTTT.

V is TRBV27 and J is TRBJ1-1; TRBD1 matches at 7 bases. The germline V gene has CDR1 MNHEY and CDR2 SMNVEV (reference sequence). The CDR3 contains 13 residues. The trim removed 4 bases at V and 1 base at J, leaving 0 bases unmatched. The CDR3 reads CASSYRGNTEAFF. CDR3 nucleotide sequence: TGTGCCAGCAGTTACAGGGGGAACACTGAAGCTTTCTTT.

V is TRBV7-9 and J is TRBJ2-5, with a weak D call TRBD2 (5 bases). This CDR3 contains 13 residues. From germline, CDR1 is SEHNR and CDR2 FQNEAQ (reference sequence). V was cut by 5 bases and J by 5 bases, with 12 bases left in between. The CDR3 sequence is CASSPPGGETQYF. The CDR3 DNA reads TGTGCCAGCAGCCCGCCGGGCGGGGAGACCCAGTACTTC.

This rearrangement joins TRBV5-1 to TRBJ2-5, with TRBD2 matching over 15 bases. The CDR3 extends over 17 amino acids. CDR1 is SGHRS, CDR2 YFSETQ, per germline. V was pared by 4 bases and J by 0 bases, with 4 bases of the junction left unmatched. CDR3 in amino acids: CASSPGTSGGYQETQYF. The CDR3 nucleotides read TGCGCCAGCAGCCCCGGGACTAGCGGGGGGTACCAAGAGACCCAGTACTTC.

V and J are TRBV18 and TRBJ2-6; D is unclear. The V gene's germline CDR1 is KGHSH and CDR2 LQKENI. The CDR3 covers 15 residues. Between the trimmed V and J ends, which lost 3 bases and 1 base, there was a span of 7 bases. The CDR3 loop is CASSPPHSGANVLTF. In DNA, the CDR3 is TGTGCCAGCTCACCCCCCCATTCTGGGGCCAACGTCCTGACTTTC.

The V call is TRBV6-5, the J call TRBJ2-1; D is possibly TRBD2 (5 bases). The V gene lost 0 bases and the J gene lost 8 bases, with 11 bases spanning the gap. This CDR3 comprises 14 residues. The germline V gene encodes CDR1 MNHEY and CDR2 SVGAGI. CDR3: CASSYSRDGDEQFF. CDR3 bases: TGTGCCAGCAGTTACTCGAGGGATGGAGATGAGCAGTTCTTC.

The chain links TRBV7-8 to TRBJ2-2, with D maybe TRBD2 (6 bases). Germline CDR1 reads SGHVS; CDR2 reads FQNEAQ. V shed 5 bases and J shed 7 bases, with 17 bases lying between them. The CDR3 is 15 amino acids. This CDR3 reads CASSPRGGKHGELFF. In nucleotides, the CDR3 is TGTGCCAGCAGCCCCCGTGGGGGGAAACACGGGGAGCTGTTTTTT.

The J gene is TRBJ1-6, the V gene TRBV6-5; 7 bases line up with TRBD1. The CDR3 totals 15 residues. V lost 7 bases to trimming and J lost 10 bases; unmatched junction nucleotides: 13. The germline CDR1 and CDR2 sequences are MNHEY and SVGAGI. For the CDR3, the DNA is TGTGCCAGCACGAAGGGAGACAGGGAAGGCTCACCCCTCCACTTT. Amino acid sequence: CASTKGDREGSPLHF.

This rearrangement joins TRBV6-5 to TRBJ2-7; 8 bases match TRBD2. The V gene end was trimmed by 7 bases and the J gene end by 1 base; junction bases not matched to a gene: 9. This CDR3 has 15 amino acids. Germline CDR1 is MNHEY and CDR2 is SVGAGI. CDR3 coding DNA: TGTGCCAGCACGGGTGGCCAGCGGGGGTCCTACGAGCAGTACTTC. This codes for CASTGGQRGSYEQYF.

The rearrangement links TRBV6-5 to TRBJ2-2, with TRBD2 matching over 8 bases. CDR1 is MNHEY and CDR2 is SVGAGI in the germline V gene. The CDR3 totals 15 residues. J was trimmed by 0 bases and V by 10 bases; bases with no gene match: 7. The CDR3 region is CATTSGGANTGELFF. Written as DNA, the CDR3 is TGTGCCACTACAAGCGGGGGTGCGAACACCGGGGAGCTGTTTTTT.

The chain joins TRBV10-3 to TRBJ2-3; 8 bases are shared with TRBD2. This CDR3 comprises 21 residues. V was pared by 0 bases and J by 2 bases, with 19 bases of the junction left unmatched. Per the germline V gene, CDR1 is ENHRY and CDR2 is SYGVKD. The CDR3 bases are TGTGCCATCAGTGAGTCCGGGCCTAGCGGGTTTCGCGCACACCACACAGATACGCAGTATTTT. Amino acid sequence: CAISESGPSGFRAHHTDTQYF.

The chain joins TRBV2 to TRBJ1-2; D not resolved. V was trimmed by 10 bases and J by 7 bases, leaving 10 bases between them. This CDR3 has 10 amino acids. Germline V CDR1 and CDR2: SNHLY, FYNNEI. For the CDR3, the DNA is TGTGCCACCTATCTAAGTGGCTACACCTTC. Translated, it gives CATYLSGYTF.

This clone was recorded a few times. The CDR3 nucleotides are TGCGCCAGCAGTGGTCCAGGGGGCATAGGAGAGACCCAGTACTTC. Translated: CASSGPGGIGETQYF. J is TRBJ2-5 and V is TRBV10-1; 8 positions match TRBD1. Germline V gene sequence: CDR1 WNHNN, CDR2 SYGVQD (reference sequence). V lost 4 bases, J lost 4 bases, and 8 bases stayed unmatched. This CDR3 has 15 amino acids.

The chain employs TRBV19 and TRBJ1-2, with a possible D match to TRBD1 (6 bases). The CDR3 contains 13 residues. Germline V CDR1 and CDR2: LNHDA, SQIVND (reference sequence). Trimming cost V 9 bases and J 5 bases, with 16 bases left between them. The CDR3 DNA reads TGTGCCAGCTACAGGGCAAGCGGTTATGGCTACACCTTC. It encodes CASYRASGYGYTF. Full variable domain (outside the CDR3, taken from reference TRBV19 and TRBJ1-2): DGGITQSPKYLFRKEGQNVTLSCEQNLNHDAMYWYRQDPGQGLRLIYYSQIVNDFQKGDIAEGYSVSREKKESFPLTVTSAQKNPTAFYLCASYRASGYGYTFGSGTRLTVV.

The chain uses TRBV15 and TRBJ1-1; 7 bases match TRBD1. The CDR3 is made up of 15 amino acids. The V and J ends lost 3 bases and 5 bases, in that order; junction bases with no gene match: 9. Germline assignment: CDR1 LNHNV and CDR2 YYDKDF (reference sequence). The DNA of the CDR3 is TGTGCCACCAGCAGTTGGACAGGCAGAGAGACTGAAGCTTTCTTT. Its protein is CATSSWTGRETEAFF.

The chain recombines TRBV5-1 with TRBJ2-5, with D maybe TRBD2 (5 bases). The CDR3 runs to 13 residues. Trimming shortened V by 1 base and J by 2 bases, and 6 bases separated the two germline ends. The germline gives CDR1 SGHRS, CDR2 YFSETQ. DNA of the CDR3: TGCGCCAGCAGCTTGCCGGGGCAAGAGACCCAGTACTTC. It translates to CASSLPGQETQYF.

This sequence joins TRBV7-3 and TRBJ2-2; no definite D call. Germline loops: CDR1 SGHTA, CDR2 FQGTGA. V was shortened by 4 bases and J by 1 base, with 4 bases between the two germline ends. The CDR3 loop spans 13 amino acids. The CDR3 sequence is CASSSRNTGELFF. Here the CDR3 DNA reads TGTGCCAGCAGCTCTAGGAACACCGGGGAGCTGTTTTTT.

The chain uses TRBV5-1 and TRBJ1-1; D gene unclear. The length of the CDR3 is 14 residues. V was trimmed by 3 bases and J by 1 base, leaving 10 bases between them. Germline V gene data show CDR1 as SGHRS and CDR2 as YFSETQ. CDR3: CASSSTAGNTEAFF. The CDR3 DNA reads as TGCGCCAGCAGCTCTACGGCGGGGAACACTGAAGCTTTCTTT.

This clone occurred once. This chain connects TRBV7-8 to TRBJ2-5; D unclear. The CDR3 extends over 16 amino acids. Trimming pared 5 bases from V and 2 bases from J, leaving 18 bases between. Germline-derived CDR1 and CDR2 are SGHVS and FQNEAQ. The CDR3 reads CASSPRVELSQETQYF. CDR3 nucleotides: TGTGCCAGCAGCCCACGGGTTGAGTTGTCTCAAGAGACCCAGTACTTC.

In this sample, this clone turned up once. The chain joins TRBV7-3 to TRBJ2-5; TRBD1 aligns across 11 bases. The CDR3 loop spans 15 amino acids. The V gene's germline CDR1 is SGHTA and CDR2 FQGTGA. Unmatched junction bases numbered 3, after V lost 5 bases and J lost 1 base. The CDR3 sequence is CASSPGTGGQETQYF. CDR3 DNA: TGTGCCAGCAGCCCTGGGACAGGGGGCCAAGAGACCCAGTACTTC.